These T cell receptor beta chains were read from a single sample in a study of regulatory T cells in long-lasting Graves disease. TCRdb ran MiXCR on the multiplex PCR reads and lists one entry per CDR3 protein. The sample lists some 440,000 distinct CDR3 sequences, around 20% occurring once. The sample here was peripheral blood mononuclear cells (PBMCs), taken when the disease was refractory, from a patient treated with antithyroid drugs. The receptors stem from a female donor with Graves disease. Each CDR3 is given with its conserved first and last residue. A D gene is named only where the DNA matches it firmly. For some rows the clone size is stated as once, few or many, or as a class when expanded; others skip it.

V gene,D gene,J gene,clone size,CDR3 protein,CDR3 DNA
TRBV12-3/TRBV12-4,TRBD1,TRBJ1-1,many,CASTGTANTEAFF,TGTGCCAGCACCGGGACAGCTAACACTGAAGCTTTCTTT
TRBV20-1,-,TRBJ2-5,-,CSAPRYQETQYF,TGCAGTGCTCCCCGGTACCAAGAGACCCAGTACTTC
TRBV7-9,TRBD2,TRBJ2-5,many,CASSRGTSGGETQYF,TGTGCCAGCAGCAGAGGGACTAGCGGTGGAGAGACCCAGTACTTC
TRBV12-3/TRBV12-4,TRBD1,TRBJ2-3,-,CASVLQGARDTQYF,TGTGCCAGCGTATTGCAGGGGGCTAGGGATACGCAGTATTTT
TRBV28,-,TRBJ2-2,many,CASSLLHPGRRSGTGELFF,TGTGCCAGCAGTTTATTACACCCTGGTCGTAGATCTGGGACCGGGGAGCTGTTTTTT
TRBV29-1,TRBD1,TRBJ2-2,-,CSVVFRQGRNTGELFF,TGCAGCGTTGTTTTCAGACAGGGAAGAAACACCGGGGAGCTGTTTTTT
TRBV7-9,TRBD1,TRBJ2-7,many,CASSPTPDRGYEQYF,TGTGCCAGCAGCCCCACGCCGGACAGGGGCTACGAGCAGTACTTC
TRBV29-1,-,TRBJ2-7,-,CSVEWGLDEQYF,TGCAGCGTTGAATGGGGGCTGGACGAGCAGTACTTC
TRBV30,TRBD1,TRBJ2-2,many,CAWRTGAHTGELFF,TGTGCCTGGAGGACAGGGGCGCACACCGGGGAGCTGTTTTTT
TRBV14,-,TRBJ1-2,few,CASSQGHGYTF,TGTGCCAGCAGCCAAGGGCATGGCTACACCTTC
TRBV19,-,TRBJ2-7,-,CASSLGWTPSYEQYF,TGTGCCAGTAGTCTAGGATGGACCCCCTCCTACGAGCAGTACTTC
TRBV7-9,-,TRBJ1-1,many,CASSFQGPNTEAFF,TGTGCCAGCAGCTTCCAGGGCCCGAACACTGAAGCTTTCTTT
TRBV6-2/TRBV6-3,-,TRBJ1-2,-,CASSTSHRAAGYGYTF,TGTGCCAGCTCAACGTCACATCGGGCTGCGGGATATGGCTACACCTTC
TRBV5-6,-,TRBJ1-1,-,CASSDGPSIRSTEAFF,TGTGCCAGCAGCGATGGCCCCAGTATTAGGTCCACTGAAGCTTTCTTT
TRBV10-1,TRBD2,TRBJ2-2,few,CASSARREGNTGELFF,TGCGCCAGCAGTGCCAGGCGGGAGGGGAACACCGGGGAGCTGTTTTTT
TRBV6-1,TRBD1,TRBJ1-6,few,CASSVTGTDYSPLHF,TGTGCCAGCAGTGTTACCGGGACAGATTATTCACCCCTCCACTTT
TRBV15,-,TRBJ2-2,-,CATSRPGTGELFF,TGTGCCACCAGCAGACCGGGAACCGGGGAGCTGTTTTTT
TRBV6-1,TRBD1,TRBJ1-1,-,CASSGQGARNTEAFF,TGTGCCAGCAGTGGACAGGGGGCGCGAAACACTGAAGCTTTCTTT
TRBV29-1,TRBD2,TRBJ2-7,many,CSVAWTSGRILGEQYF,TGCAGCGTTGCCTGGACTAGCGGGAGGATCCTTGGCGAGCAGTACTTC
TRBV12-3/TRBV12-4,TRBD2,TRBJ2-4,many,CASSLSSGREYF,TGTGCCAGCAGTTTATCTAGCGGGAGGGAGTACTTC
TRBV30,-,TRBJ1-6,few,CAWTPEGRSRTLHF,TGTGCCTGGACCCCGGAGGGCAGGTCCAGAACCCTCCACTTT
TRBV5-1,-,TRBJ2-5,-,CASSSRGQGGQETQYF,TGCGCCAGCAGCTCCCGTGGGCAGGGAGGTCAAGAGACCCAGTACTTC
TRBV4-2,TRBD2,TRBJ2-7,few,CASSGEASGTYEQYF,TGTGCCAGCAGCGGGGAGGCTAGCGGGACGTACGAGCAGTACTTC